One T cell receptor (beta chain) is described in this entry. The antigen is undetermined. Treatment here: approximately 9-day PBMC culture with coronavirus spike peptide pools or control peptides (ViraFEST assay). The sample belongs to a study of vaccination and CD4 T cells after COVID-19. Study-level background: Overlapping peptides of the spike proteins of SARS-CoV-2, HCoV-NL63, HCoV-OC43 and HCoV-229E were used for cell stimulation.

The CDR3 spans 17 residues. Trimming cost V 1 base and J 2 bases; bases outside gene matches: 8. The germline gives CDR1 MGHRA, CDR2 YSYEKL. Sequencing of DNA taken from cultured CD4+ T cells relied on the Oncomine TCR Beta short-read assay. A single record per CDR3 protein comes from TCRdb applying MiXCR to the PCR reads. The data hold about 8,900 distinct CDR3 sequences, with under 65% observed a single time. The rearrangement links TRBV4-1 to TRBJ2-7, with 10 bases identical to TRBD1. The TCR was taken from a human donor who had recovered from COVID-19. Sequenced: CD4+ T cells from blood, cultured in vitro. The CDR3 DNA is TGCGCCAGCAGCCAAGGGGACAGGGGCCGATTTACCTACGAGCAGTACTTC. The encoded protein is CASSQGDRGRFTYEQYF.